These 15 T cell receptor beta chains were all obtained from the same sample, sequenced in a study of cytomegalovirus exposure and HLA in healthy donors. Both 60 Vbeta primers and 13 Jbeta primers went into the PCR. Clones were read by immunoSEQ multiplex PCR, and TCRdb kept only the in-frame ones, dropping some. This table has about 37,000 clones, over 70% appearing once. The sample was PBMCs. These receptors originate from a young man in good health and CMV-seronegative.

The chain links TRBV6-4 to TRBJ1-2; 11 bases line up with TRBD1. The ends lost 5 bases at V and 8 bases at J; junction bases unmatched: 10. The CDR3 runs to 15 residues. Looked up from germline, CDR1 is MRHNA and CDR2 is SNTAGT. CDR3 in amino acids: CASSKYGQGAVGYTF. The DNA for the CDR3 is TGTGCCAGCAGTAAATATGGACAGGGGGCTGTGGGCTACACCTTC.

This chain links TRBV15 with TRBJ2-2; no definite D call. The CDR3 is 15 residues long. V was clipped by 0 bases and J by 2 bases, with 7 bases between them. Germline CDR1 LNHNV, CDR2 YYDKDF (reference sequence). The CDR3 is CATSRDASNTGELFF. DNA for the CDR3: TGTGCCACCAGCAGAGATGCGAGTAACACCGGGGAGCTGTTTTTT.

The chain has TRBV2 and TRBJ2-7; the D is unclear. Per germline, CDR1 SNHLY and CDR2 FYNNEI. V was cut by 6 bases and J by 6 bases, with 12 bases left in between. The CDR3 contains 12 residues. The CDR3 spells CASSRQVGEQYF. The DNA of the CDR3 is TGTGCCAGCAGCAGGCAGGTTGGCGAGCAGTACTTC.

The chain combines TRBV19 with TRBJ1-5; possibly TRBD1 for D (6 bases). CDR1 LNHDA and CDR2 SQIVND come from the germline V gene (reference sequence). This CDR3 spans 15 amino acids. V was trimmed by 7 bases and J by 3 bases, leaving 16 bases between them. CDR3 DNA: TGTGCCAGTAATTGGATGGACAGCTACAATCAGCCCCAGCATTTT. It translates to CASNWMDSYNQPQHF.

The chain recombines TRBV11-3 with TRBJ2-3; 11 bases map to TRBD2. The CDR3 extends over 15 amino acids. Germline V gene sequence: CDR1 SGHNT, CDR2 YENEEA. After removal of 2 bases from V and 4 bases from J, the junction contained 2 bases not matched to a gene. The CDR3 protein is CASSLSLAGADTQYF. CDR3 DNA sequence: TGTGCCAGCAGCTTATCACTAGCGGGAGCAGATACGCAGTATTTT.

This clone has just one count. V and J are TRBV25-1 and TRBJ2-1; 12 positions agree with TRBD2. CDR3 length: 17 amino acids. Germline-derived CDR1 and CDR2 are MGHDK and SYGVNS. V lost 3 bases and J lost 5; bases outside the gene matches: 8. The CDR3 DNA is TGTGCCAGCAGTGATAGAACTAGCGGGAGGCCTCACAATGAGCAGTTCTTC. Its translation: CASSDRTSGRPHNEQFF.

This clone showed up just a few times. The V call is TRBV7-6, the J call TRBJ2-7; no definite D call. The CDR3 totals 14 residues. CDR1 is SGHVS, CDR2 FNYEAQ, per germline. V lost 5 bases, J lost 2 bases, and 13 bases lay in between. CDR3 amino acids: CASSQTYRPYEQYF. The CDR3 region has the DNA TGTGCCAGCAGCCAAACCTACAGACCCTACGAGCAGTACTTC. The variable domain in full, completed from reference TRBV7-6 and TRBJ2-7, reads GAGVSQSPRYKVTKRGQDVALRCDPISGHVSLYWYRQALGQGPEFLTYFNYEAQQDKSGLPNDRFSAERPEGSISTLTIQRTEQRDSAMYRCASSQTYRPYEQYFGPGTRLTVT.

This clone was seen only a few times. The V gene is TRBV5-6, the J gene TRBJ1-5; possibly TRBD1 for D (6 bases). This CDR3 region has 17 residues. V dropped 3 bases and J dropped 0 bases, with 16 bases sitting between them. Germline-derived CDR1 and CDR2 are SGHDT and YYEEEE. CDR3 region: CASSSHYDRYSNQPQHF. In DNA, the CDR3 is TGTGCCAGCAGCTCCCACTACGACAGGTATAGCAATCAGCCCCAGCATTTT.

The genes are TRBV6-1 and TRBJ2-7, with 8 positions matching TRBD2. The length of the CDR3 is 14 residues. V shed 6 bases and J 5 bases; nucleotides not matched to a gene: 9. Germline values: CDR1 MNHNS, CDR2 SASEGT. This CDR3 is CASRPAGVNHEQYF. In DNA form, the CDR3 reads TGTGCCAGCAGGCCAGCGGGAGTTAACCACGAGCAGTACTTC.

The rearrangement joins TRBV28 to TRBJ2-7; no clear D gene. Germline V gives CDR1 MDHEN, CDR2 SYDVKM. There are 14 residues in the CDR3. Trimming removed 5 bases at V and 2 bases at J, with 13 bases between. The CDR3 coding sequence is TGTGCCAGCAGTATCCCTCAGTTGCCCTACGAGCAGTACTTC. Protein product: CASSIPQLPYEQYF. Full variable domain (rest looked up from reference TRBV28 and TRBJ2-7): DVKVTQSSRYLVKRTGEKVFLECVQDMDHENMFWYRQDPGLGLRLIYFSYDVKMKEKGDIPEGYSVSREKKERFSLILESASTNQTSMYLCASSIPQLPYEQYFGPGTRLTVT.

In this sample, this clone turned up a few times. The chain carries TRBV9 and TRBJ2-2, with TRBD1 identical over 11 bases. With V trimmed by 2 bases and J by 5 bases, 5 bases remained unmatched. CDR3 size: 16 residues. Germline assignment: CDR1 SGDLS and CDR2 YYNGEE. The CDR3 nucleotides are TGTGCCAGCAGCGTGGGACAGGGGGTTTTTACCGGGGAGCTGTTTTTT. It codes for CASSVGQGVFTGELFF.

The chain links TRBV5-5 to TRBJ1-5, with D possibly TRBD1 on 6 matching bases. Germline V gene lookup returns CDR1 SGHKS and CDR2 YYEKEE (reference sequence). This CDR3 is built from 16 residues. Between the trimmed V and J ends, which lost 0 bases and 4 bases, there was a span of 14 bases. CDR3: CASSLDGQTSNQPQHF. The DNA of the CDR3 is TGTGCCAGCAGCTTGGACGGACAGACTTCTAATCAGCCCCAGCATTTT.

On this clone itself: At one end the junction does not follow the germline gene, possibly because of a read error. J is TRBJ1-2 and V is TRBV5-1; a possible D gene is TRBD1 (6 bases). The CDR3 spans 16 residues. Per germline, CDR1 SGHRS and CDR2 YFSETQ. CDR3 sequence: CASSFDGPRGNYGYPF. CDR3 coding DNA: TGCGCCAGCAGCTTCGACGGCCCAAGGGGGAACTATGGCTACCCCTTC.

The CDR3 sequence is CASSVSSGSDQPQHF. CDR3 DNA sequence: TGTGCCAGCAGCGTTTCTTCCGGGTCGGATCAGCCCCAGCATTTT. The V and J genes are TRBV9 and TRBJ1-5; D ambiguous. CDR3 length: 15 amino acids. The germline CDR1 and CDR2 sequences are SGDLS and YYNGEE. Trimming stripped 2 bases from V and 5 bases from J, with 14 bases between. The full variable domain, completed using reference TRBV9 and TRBJ1-5, is DSGVTQTPKHLITATGQRVTLRCSPRSGDLSVYWYQQSLDQGLQFLIQYYNGEERAKGNILERFSAQQFPDLHSELNLSSLELGDSALYFCASSVSSGSDQPQHFGDGTRLSIL.

Written as DNA, the CDR3 is TGTGCCAGCAGTGAAGCGCTTCGGAGCTCCTATAATTCACCCCTCCACTTT. It specifies CASSEALRSSYNSPLHF. The genes are TRBV6-1 and TRBJ1-6; D not resolved. The CDR3 loop spans 17 amino acids. Trimming removed 0 bases from V and 0 bases from J, with 9 bases in between. CDR1 is MNHNS and CDR2 is SASEGT in the germline V gene.